Listed below are T cell receptor beta chains from one sample, sequenced in a study of T cell repertoires and Cas9 in healthy adults. Clones were read by immunoSEQ multiplex PCR, and TCRdb kept only the in-frame ones, dropping some. The table records about 14,000 clones, nearly 90% of them present only once. Sequencing was carried out using Tregs (CD4+, CD25+, CD127-, CD137-, CD154-) from PBMCs; culture status not recorded. Receptor source: a human donor in good health. Both conserved end residues are part of each CDR3.

v_gene,j_gene,CDR3aa
TRBV7-9,TRBJ1-1,CASSFGLGTEAFF
TRBV29-1,TRBJ2-7,CSAGTGGSEQYF
TRBV19,TRBJ1-2,CASSITGNYGYTF
TRBV6-1,TRBJ1-5,CASRGRGWSNQPQHF
TRBV6-5,TRBJ2-2,CASSYSSASGELFF
TRBV7-9,TRBJ1-1,CASGGSAFF
TRBV5-4,TRBJ1-5,CASSWGTDQPQHF
TRBV9,TRBJ1-4,CASSLGPTGANEKLFF
TRBV6-6,TRBJ2-1,CAREGGNEQFF
TRBV7-2,TRBJ2-5,CASSPGQARPETQYF
TRBV6-6,TRBJ1-3,CASSYAGQLSNTIYF
TRBV4-3,TRBJ1-1,CASSQAAGTEAFF
TRBV21-1,TRBJ2-7,CASFERGSYEQYF
TRBV28,TRBJ2-3,CASSLPGSTDTQYF
TRBV27,TRBJ1-1,CASRDPGIIEAFF
TRBV5-1,TRBJ2-5,CASTRMGRETQYF
TRBV7-3,TRBJ2-7,CASSLTGRDYEQYF
TRBV6-5,TRBJ2-3,CASSTGIFDTQYF
TRBV7-9,TRBJ1-2,CASSLAFWQGGYGYTF
TRBV5-1,TRBJ2-2,CASKVDLNTGELFF
TRBV19,TRBJ2-4,CASSPGFRAGAKNIQYF
TRBV5-1,TRBJ1-4,CASRGRDGANEKLFF
TRBV5-1,TRBJ2-5,CASSPGGPQETQYF
TRBV6-4,TRBJ2-3,CASSDYGDTQYF
TRBV7-9,TRBJ1-6,CASKGVNSPLHF
TRBV4-3,TRBJ1-3,CASSQLTGAGNTIYF
TRBV6-5,TRBJ2-3,CASRTSAITDTQYF
TRBV28,TRBJ1-2,CASSLGQPYGYTF
TRBV5-5,TRBJ1-3,CASSLSFSWTGNTIYF
TRBV18,TRBJ1-1,CASSPYVNTEAFF
TRBV7-2,TRBJ2-7,CASSFLWGSSYEQYF
TRBV23-1,TRBJ1-3,CASRDRGNTIYF
TRBV15,TRBJ1-1,CATSRGGRGNTEAFF
TRBV6-6,TRBJ1-2,CASKDQGHGYTF
TRBV7-3,TRBJ1-6,CASSPTGTIRTPLHF
TRBV27,TRBJ2-7,CASSSTGTYEQYF
TRBV7-9,TRBJ1-1,CASSRGTGVLNTEAFF
TRBV4-2,TRBJ2-1,CASSQGEGGYNEQFF
TRBV10-3,TRBJ2-1,CAISGRDRGDNEQFF
TRBV6-1,TRBJ1-2,CASTPLPVANYGYTF